These 14 T cell receptor delta chains share one sample of origin, sequenced in a study of gamma-delta T cells after stem cell transplantation. TCRdb reanalyzed the RT-PCR reads using CATT. The sample lists about 1,300 delta-chain clones; under 20% were seen once. Sequences were obtained from gamma-delta T cells. These receptors were taken from a human donor. It is not recorded whose cells these are; they may come from a transplant donor.

This chain connects TRDV2 to TRDJ4; D might be TRDD3 (5 bases). Trimming left V 1 base short and J 2 bases short, with 22 bases between. Per the germline V gene, CDR1 is GEAIGNYY and CDR2 is EKD. CDR3 length: 17 amino acids. The CDR3 DNA sequence: TGTGCCTGTGACACGGTGGACGGAGGGGGTAGTACTAGACCCCTGATCTTT. This translates into CACDTVDGGGSTRPLIF.

The chain carries TRDV2 and TRDJ1; the D is unclear. This CDR3 is built from 17 residues. The germline V gene encodes CDR1 GEAIGNYY and CDR2 EKD. Trimming pared 0 bases from V and 0 bases from J, leaving 16 bases between. This CDR3 reads CACDTIGGDSYTDKLIF. The CDR3 region has the DNA TGTGCCTGTGACACCATCGGAGGAGACTCGTACACCGATAAACTCATCTTT.

This clone was counted only a few times. The V and J genes are TRDV2 and TRDJ1; 10 bases fit TRDD3. V was clipped by 0 bases and J by 0 bases; unmatched bases: 15. The CDR3 totals 20 residues. Germline assignment: CDR1 GEAIGNYY and CDR2 EKD. DNA for the CDR3: TGTGCCTGTGACACCGTCACGTTGGTGGGGGATACTCTGGACACCGATAAACTCATCTTT. As protein: CACDTVTLVGDTLDTDKLIF.

The V call is TRDV2, the J call TRDJ1; TRDD3 agrees at 10 bases. Germline assignment: CDR1 GEAIGNYY and CDR2 EKD. The junction had 8 bases not matched to a gene; V was cut back by 0 bases and J by 2 bases. CDR3 length: 17 amino acids. The CDR3 loop is CACDTLQGDTPTDKLIF. The CDR3 DNA reads TGTGCCTGTGACACCTTACAGGGGGATACGCCAACCGATAAACTCATCTTT.

This clone was seen only a few times. This sequence may be a read error, since a much larger clone differs from it by one base. The chain is built from TRDV2 and TRDJ1; D gene uncertain. The V end lost 3 bases, the J end lost 2 bases, and 12 bases lay between the germline ends. CDR1 is GEAIGNYY, CDR2 EKD, per germline. The CDR3 totals 14 residues. CDR3 bases: TGTGCCTGTGACTCCCTGGAAGGAACCGATAAACTCATCTTT. The encoded protein is CACDSLEGTDKLIF.

Concerning this clone: This CDR3 is also generated by other DNA sequences in the sample. The chain joins TRDV2 to TRDJ1; 11 bases line up with TRDD3. V lost 0 bases, J lost 2 bases, and 22 bases stayed unmatched. CDR1 is GEAIGNYY and CDR2 is EKD in the germline V gene. CDR3 size: 22 residues. CDR3 sequence (DNA): TGTGCCTGTGACACCATTGGGGTTGGGGGATACGTAAGGAAGGGGAAAACCGATAAACTCATCTTT. As protein: CACDTIGVGGYVRKGKTDKLIF.

This clone appeared a few times. This likely stems from a read error, as it lies one base from a far larger clone. The same CDR3 arises from other DNA sequences in this sample as well. The chain combines TRDV2 with TRDJ1, with 10 bases matching TRDD3. The CDR3 spans 16 residues. Germline assignment: CDR1 GEAIGNYY and CDR2 EKD. The V and J ends lost 3 bases and 0 bases, in that order; junction bases with no gene match: 6. CDR3 in DNA: TGTGCCTGTGACCCACTGGGGGATCCCTACACCGATAAACTCATCTTT. Translation: CACDPLGDPYTDKLIF.

This clone was observed a handful of times. The chain recombines TRDV2 with TRDJ1; D remains unclear. There are 15 residues in the CDR3. Trimming left V 0 bases short and J 2 bases short, with 12 bases between. Germline V gene data show CDR1 as GEAIGNYY and CDR2 as EKD. CDR3 protein: CACDTVGQTTDKLIF. The DNA of the CDR3 is TGTGCCTGTGACACCGTGGGCCAGACTACCGATAAACTCATCTTT.

Note on this clone: A much larger clone sits a single nucleotide away, making a read error possible. The chain recombines TRDV2 with TRDJ1, with TRDD3 identical over 9 bases. Per germline, CDR1 GEAIGNYY and CDR2 EKD. There are 15 residues in the CDR3. Here the CDR3 DNA reads TGTGCCCGTGACCCGTTGGGGATACGGGCCGATAAACTCATCTTT. Residues: CARDPLGIRADKLIF.

This clone was counted only a few times. The chain is built from TRDV2 and TRDJ1; no definite D call. Between the trimmed V and J ends, which lost 0 bases and 0 bases, there was a span of 13 bases. There are 16 residues in the CDR3. Germline V lookup: CDR1 GEAIGNYY, CDR2 EKD. CDR3 region: CACDTVGRSYTDKLIF. The CDR3, as DNA: TGTGCCTGTGACACCGTCGGTCGTTCGTACACCGATAAACTCATCTTT.

Details on this clone: TCRdb's protein, taken from a much larger clone, differs from this DNA's translation at residue 13, likely owing to a read error; the protein displayed comes from the DNA. The CDR3 DNA is TGTGCCTGTGACTCTCTACTGGGGGATACGCAGGGGGTGGCCGATAAACTCATCTTT. Protein: CACDSLLGDTQGVADKLIF. The chain is built from TRDV2 and TRDJ1, with TRDD3 matching 13 bases. The CDR3 runs 19 residues. Trimming cost V 3 bases and J 3 bases; bases outside gene matches: 15. The germline V gene has CDR1 GEAIGNYY and CDR2 EKD.

This clone was seen a handful of times. A single base separates this from a much larger clone, so it may be a read error. This rearrangement joins TRDV2 to TRDJ1, with no clear D. Germline loops: CDR1 GEAIGNYY, CDR2 EKD. The CDR3 is made up of 17 amino acids. This chain's CDR3 is CARDALTDTYYTDKLIF. CDR3 in DNA: TGTGCCCGTGACGCCCTTACTGACACGTACTACACCGATAAACTCATCTTT.

This clone was detected a few times. TCRdb's protein, taken from a much larger clone, differs from this DNA's translation at residue 10, likely owing to a read error; the protein displayed comes from the DNA. The chain recombines TRDV2 with TRDJ1; 10 bases line up with TRDD3. CDR1 is GEAIGNYY and CDR2 is EKD in the germline V gene. This CDR3 is 19 amino acids long. Losses at the gene ends were 3 bases for V and 3 bases for J; bases not matched to a gene: 18. CDR3 region: CACDSLLGDAQGMADKLIF. The CDR3 DNA follows: TGTGCCTGTGACTCTCTACTGGGGGATGCGCAGGGGATGGCCGATAAACTCATCTTT.

The CDR3 spells CACDRVLGDTMYTDKLIF. The DNA of the CDR3 is TGTGCCTGTGACAGAGTACTGGGGGATACGATGTACACCGATAAACTCATCTTT. The rearrangement uses TRDV2 and TRDJ1; TRDD3 matches 13 bases. The CDR3 consists of 18 residues. CDR1 and CDR2 from the germline V gene are GEAIGNYY and EKD. V trimming: 2 bases; J trimming: 0 bases; junction bases outside the gene matches: 8.